This T cell receptor (beta chain) was recorded in a study of shared clonotypes between healthy human individuals. General study results and limits: Blood was the sole source, and tissue repertoires probably differ.

Trimming removed 1 base from V and 2 bases from J, with 15 bases in between. CDR3 length: 16 residues. Germline values: CDR1 SGHNT, CDR2 YYREEE (reference sequence). A single count supports this clone. Its antigen is not known. The replicate PCRs on unsorted PBMC were given 300 ng DNA, which is tens of thousands of T cell genomes. TCRdb's copy holds only in-frame clones and misses some; the assay was immunoSEQ multiplex PCR. Of about 530,000 clones detected, roughly 85% appear once; the ten largest clones hold around an eighth. The clonotype originates from a woman aged 40 to 49 in good health. Some clones in this sample may be carry-over from other donors' samples. The sequencing sample was made of PBMCs. The rearrangement uses TRBV5-4 and TRBJ2-5, with unresolved D. The CDR3 coding sequence is TGTGCCAGCAGCTTGTATTTTAGCAGTTCTCAAGAGACCCAGTACTTC. Translated: CASSLYFSSSQETQYF. The full variable domain, with the rest looked up from reference TRBV5-4 and TRBJ2-5, is ETGVTQSPTHLIKTRGQQVTLRCSSQSGHNTVSWYQQALGQGPQFIFQYYREEENGRGNFPPRFSGLQFPNYSSELNVNALELDDSALYLCASSLYFSSSQETQYFGPGTRLLVL.